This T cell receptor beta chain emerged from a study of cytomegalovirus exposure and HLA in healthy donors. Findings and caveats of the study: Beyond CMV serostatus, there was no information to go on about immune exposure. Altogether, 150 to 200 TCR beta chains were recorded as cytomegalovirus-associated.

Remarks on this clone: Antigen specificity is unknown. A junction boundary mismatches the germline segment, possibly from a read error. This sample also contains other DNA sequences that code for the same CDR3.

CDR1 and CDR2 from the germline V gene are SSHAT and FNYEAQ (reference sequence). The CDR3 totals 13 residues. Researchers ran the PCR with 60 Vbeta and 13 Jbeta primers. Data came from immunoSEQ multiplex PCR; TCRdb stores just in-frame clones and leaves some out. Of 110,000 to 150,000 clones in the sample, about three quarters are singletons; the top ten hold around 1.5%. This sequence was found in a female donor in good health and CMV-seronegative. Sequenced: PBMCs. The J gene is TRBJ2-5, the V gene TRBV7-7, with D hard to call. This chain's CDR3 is CASSFDSEETQYF. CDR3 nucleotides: TGTGCTAGCAGTTTTGACTCCGAAGAGACCCAGTACTTC.